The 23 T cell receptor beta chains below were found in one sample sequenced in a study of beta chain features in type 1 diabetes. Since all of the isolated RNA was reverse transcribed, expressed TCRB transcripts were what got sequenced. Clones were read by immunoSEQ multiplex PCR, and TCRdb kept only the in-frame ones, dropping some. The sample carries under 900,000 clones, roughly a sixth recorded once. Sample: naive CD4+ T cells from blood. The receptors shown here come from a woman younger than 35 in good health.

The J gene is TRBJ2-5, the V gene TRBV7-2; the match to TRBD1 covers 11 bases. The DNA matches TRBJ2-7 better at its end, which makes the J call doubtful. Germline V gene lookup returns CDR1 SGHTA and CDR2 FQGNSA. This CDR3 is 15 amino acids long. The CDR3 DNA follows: TGTGCCAGCAGCTTAGTAGGGACAGGGGGCTACGAGCAGTACTTC. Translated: CASSLVGTGGYEQYF.

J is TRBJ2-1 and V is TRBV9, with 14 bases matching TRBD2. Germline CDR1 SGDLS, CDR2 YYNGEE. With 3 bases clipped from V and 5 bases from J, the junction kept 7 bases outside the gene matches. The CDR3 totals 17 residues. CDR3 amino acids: CASSAGLAGVPNNEQFF. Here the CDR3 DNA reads TGTGCCAGCAGCGCGGGACTAGCGGGAGTCCCGAACAATGAGCAGTTCTTC.

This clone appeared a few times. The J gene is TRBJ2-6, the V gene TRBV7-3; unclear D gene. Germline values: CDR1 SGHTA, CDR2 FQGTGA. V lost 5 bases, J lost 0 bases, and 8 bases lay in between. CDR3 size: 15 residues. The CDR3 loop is CASSTGHSGANVLTF. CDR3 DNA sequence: TGTGCCAGCAGCACCGGGCACTCTGGGGCCAACGTCCTGACTTTC.

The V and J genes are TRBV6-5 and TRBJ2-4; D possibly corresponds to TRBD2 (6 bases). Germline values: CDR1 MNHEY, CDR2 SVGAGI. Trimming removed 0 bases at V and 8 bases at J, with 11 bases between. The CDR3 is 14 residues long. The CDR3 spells CASSYSRGEDIQYF. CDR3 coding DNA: TGTGCCAGCAGTTACTCGAGAGGGGAGGACATTCAGTACTTC.

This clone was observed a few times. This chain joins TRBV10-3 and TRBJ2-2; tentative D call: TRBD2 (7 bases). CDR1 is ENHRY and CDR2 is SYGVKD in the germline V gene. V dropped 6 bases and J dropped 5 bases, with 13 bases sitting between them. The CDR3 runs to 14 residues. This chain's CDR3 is CAISQGRETGELFF. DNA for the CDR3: TGTGCCATCAGCCAGGGGCGGGAGACCGGGGAGCTGTTTTTT.

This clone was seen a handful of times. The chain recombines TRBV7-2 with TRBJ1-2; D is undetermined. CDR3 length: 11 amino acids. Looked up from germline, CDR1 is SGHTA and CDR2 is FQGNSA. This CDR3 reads CAVTGGYGYTF. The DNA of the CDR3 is TGTGCGGTCACGGGAGGGTATGGCTACACCTTC.

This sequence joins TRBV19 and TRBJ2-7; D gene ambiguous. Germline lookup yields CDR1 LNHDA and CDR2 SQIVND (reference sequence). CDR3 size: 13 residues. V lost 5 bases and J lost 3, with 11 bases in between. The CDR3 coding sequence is TGTGCCAGTAGTCACGGGCTTGACTACGAGCAGTACTTC. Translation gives CASSHGLDYEQYF. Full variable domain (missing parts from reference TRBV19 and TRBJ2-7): DGGITQSPKYLFRKEGQNVTLSCEQNLNHDAMYWYRQDPGQGLRLIYYSQIVNDFQKGDIAEGYSVSREKKESFPLTVTSAQKNPTAFYLCASSHGLDYEQYFGPGTRLTVT.

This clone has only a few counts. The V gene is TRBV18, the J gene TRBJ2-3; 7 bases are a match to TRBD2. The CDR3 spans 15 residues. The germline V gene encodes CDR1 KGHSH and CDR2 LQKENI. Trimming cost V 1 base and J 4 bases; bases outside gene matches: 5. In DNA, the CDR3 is TGTGCCAGCTCACCACGGGCGGGAGCTTCAGATACGCAGTATTTT. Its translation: CASSPRAGASDTQYF.

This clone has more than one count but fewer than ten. CDR3: CASSQSSSGDLYEQYF. CDR3 coding DNA: TGTGCCAGCAGTCAAAGTAGCTCGGGGGATCTCTACGAGCAGTACTTC. This rearrangement joins TRBV27 to TRBJ2-7; D is possibly TRBD2 (6 bases). V was cut by 5 bases and J by 3 bases, with 20 bases left in between. CDR1 MNHEY and CDR2 SMNVEV come from the germline V gene (reference sequence). The CDR3 totals 16 residues.

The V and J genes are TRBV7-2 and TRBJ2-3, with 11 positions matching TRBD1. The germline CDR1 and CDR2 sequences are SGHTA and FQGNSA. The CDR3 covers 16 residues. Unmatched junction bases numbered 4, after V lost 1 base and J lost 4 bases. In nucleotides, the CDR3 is TGTGCCAGCAGCTTAGTAGGGGGACAGGGGGCAGATACGCAGTATTTT. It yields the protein CASSLVGGQGADTQYF.

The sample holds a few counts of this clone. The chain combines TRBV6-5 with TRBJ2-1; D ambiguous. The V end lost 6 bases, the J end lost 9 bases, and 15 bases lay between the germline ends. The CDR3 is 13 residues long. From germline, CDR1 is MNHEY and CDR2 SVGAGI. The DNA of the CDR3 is TGTGCCAGCAGAGATAGCACGTGGAGTGAGCAGTTCTTC. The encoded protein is CASRDSTWSEQFF.

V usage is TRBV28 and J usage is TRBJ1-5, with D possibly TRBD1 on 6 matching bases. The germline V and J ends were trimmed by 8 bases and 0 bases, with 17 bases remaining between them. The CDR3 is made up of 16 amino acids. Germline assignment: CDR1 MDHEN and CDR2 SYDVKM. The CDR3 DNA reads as TGTGCCAGCCGCCTTGGCAGGGGTTATAGCAATCAGCCCCAGCATTTT. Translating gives CASRLGRGYSNQPQHF.

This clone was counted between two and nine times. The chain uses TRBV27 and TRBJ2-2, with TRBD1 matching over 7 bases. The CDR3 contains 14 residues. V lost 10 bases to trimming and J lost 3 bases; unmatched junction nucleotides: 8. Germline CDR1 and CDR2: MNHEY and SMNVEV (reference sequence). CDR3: CATSTGMYTGELFF. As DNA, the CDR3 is TGTGCCACCTCGACAGGGATGTACACCGGGGAGCTGTTTTTT.

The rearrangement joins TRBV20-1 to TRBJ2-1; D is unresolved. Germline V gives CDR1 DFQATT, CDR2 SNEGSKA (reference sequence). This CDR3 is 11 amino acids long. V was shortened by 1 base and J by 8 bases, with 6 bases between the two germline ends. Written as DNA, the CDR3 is TGCAGTGCTAGAGTATCCCATGAGCAGTTCTTC. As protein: CSARVSHEQFF.

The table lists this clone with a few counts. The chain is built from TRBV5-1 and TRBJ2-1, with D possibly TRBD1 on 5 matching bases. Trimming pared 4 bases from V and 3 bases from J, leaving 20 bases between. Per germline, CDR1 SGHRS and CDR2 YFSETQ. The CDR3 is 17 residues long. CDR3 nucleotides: TGCGCCAGCAGCGGGTCGGTGGTGGGGCGGAACTACAATGAGCAGTTCTTC. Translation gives CASSGSVVGRNYNEQFF.

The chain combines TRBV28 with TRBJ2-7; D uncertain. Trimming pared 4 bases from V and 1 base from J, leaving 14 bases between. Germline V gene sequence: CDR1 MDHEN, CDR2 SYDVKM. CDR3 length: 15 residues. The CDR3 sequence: CASSSALGESYEQYF. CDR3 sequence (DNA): TGTGCCAGCAGTTCCGCATTAGGCGAGTCCTACGAGCAGTACTTC.

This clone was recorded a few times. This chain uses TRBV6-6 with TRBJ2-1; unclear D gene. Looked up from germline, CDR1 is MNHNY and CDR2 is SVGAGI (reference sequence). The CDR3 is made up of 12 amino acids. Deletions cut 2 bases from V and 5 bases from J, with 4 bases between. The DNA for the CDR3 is TGTGCCAGCAGTTACACGGACAATGAGCAGTTCTTC. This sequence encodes CASSYTDNEQFF.

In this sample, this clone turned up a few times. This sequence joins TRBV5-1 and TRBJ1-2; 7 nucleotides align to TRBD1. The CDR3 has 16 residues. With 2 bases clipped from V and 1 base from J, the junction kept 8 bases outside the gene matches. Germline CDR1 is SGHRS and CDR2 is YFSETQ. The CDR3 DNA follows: TGCGCCAGCAGCTTAGCCTGGGGACAGTTTAACTATGGCTACACCTTC. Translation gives CASSLAWGQFNYGYTF.

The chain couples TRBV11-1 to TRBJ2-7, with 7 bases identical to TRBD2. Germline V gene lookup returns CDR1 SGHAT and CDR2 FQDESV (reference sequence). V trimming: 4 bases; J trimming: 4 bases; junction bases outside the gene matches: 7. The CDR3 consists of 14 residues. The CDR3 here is CASSSGRERYEQYF. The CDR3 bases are TGTGCCAGCAGCTCAGGGCGGGAGCGGTACGAGCAGTACTTC. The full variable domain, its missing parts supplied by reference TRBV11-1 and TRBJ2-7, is EAEVAQSPRYKITEKSQAVAFWCDPISGHATLYWYRQILGQGPELLVQFQDESVVDDSQLPKDRFSAERLKGVDSTLKIQPAELGDSAMYLCASSSGRERYEQYFGPGTRLTVT.

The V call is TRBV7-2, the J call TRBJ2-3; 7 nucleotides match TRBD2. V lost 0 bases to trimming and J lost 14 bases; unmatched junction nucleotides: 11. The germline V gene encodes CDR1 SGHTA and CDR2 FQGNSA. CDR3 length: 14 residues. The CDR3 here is CASSLAREVADRYF. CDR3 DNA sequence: TGTGCCAGCAGCTTAGCCCGGGAGGTAGCGGATCGGTATTTT.

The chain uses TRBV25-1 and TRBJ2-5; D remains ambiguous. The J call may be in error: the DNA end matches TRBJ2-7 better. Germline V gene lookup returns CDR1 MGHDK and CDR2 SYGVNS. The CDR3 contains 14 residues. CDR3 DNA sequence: TGTGCCAGCAGAAACTTAAACTGGATCTACGAGCAGTACTTC. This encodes CASRNLNWIYEQYF.

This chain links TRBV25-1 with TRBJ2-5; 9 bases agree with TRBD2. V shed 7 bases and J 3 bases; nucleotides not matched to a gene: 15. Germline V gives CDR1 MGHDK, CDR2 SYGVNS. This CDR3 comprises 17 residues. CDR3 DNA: TGTGCCAGCACCCCGCCCCGAGGGTCTAGCGGGAAAGAGACCCAGTACTTC. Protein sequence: CASTPPRGSSGKETQYF.

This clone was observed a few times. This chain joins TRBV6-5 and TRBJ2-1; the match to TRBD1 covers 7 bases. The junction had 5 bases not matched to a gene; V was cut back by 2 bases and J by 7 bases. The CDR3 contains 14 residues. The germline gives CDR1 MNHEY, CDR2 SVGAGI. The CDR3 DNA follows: TGTGCCAGCAGTTACCTAGGGACAGTAAATGAGCAGTTCTTC. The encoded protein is CASSYLGTVNEQFF.